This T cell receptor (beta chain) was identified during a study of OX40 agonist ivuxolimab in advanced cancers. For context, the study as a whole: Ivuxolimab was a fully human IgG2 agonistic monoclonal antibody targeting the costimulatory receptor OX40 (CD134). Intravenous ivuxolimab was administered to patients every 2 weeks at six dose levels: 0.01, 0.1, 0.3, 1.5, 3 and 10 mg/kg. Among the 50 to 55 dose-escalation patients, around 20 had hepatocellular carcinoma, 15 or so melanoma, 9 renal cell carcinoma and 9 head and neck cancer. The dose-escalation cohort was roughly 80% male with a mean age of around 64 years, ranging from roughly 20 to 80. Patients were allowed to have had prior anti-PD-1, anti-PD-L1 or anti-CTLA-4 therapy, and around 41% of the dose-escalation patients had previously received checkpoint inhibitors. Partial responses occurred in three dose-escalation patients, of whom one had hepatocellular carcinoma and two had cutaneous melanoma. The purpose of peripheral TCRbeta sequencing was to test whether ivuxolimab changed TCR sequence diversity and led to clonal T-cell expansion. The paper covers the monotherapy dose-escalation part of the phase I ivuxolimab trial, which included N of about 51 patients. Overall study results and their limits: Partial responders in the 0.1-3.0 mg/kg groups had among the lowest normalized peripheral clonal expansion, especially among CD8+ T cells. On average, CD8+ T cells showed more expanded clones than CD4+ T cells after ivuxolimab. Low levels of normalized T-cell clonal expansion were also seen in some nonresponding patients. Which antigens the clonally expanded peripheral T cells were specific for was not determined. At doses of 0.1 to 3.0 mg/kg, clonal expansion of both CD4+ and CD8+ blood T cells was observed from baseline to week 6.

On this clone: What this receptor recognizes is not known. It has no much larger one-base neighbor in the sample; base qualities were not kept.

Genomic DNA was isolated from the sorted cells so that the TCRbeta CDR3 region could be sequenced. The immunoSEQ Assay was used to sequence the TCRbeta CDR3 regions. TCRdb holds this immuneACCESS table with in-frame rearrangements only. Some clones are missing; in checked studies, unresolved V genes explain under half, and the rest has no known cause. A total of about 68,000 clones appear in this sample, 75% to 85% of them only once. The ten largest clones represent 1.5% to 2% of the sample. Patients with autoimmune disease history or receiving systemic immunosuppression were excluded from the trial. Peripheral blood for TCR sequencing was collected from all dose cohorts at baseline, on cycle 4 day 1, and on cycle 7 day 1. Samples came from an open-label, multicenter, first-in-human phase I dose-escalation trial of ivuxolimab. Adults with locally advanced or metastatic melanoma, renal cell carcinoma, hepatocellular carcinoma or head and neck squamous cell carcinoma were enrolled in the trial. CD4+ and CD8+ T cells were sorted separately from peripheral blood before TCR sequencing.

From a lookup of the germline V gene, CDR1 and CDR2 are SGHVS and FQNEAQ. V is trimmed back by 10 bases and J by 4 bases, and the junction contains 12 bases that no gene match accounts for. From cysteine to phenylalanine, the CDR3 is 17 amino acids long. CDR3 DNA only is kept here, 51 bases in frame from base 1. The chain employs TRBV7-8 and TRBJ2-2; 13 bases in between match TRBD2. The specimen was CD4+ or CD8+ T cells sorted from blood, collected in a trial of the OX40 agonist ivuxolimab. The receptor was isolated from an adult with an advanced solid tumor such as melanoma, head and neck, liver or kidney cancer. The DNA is TGTGCCACCTGGGGGACTAGCGGGATTCTGCCCACCGGGGAGCTGTTTTTT. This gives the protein CATWGTSGILPTGELFF.